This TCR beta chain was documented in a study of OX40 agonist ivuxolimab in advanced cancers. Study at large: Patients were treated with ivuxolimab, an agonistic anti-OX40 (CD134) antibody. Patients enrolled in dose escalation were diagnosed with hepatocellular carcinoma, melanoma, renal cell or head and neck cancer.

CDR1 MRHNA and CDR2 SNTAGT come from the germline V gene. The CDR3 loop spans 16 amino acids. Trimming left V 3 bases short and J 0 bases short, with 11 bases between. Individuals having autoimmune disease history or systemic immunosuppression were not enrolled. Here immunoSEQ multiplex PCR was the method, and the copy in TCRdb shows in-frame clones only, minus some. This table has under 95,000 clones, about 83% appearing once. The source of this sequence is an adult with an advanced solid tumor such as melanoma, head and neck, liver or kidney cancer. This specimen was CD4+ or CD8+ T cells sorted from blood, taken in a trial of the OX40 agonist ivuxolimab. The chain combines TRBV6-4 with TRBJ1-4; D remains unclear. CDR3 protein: CASSESWTSTNEKLFF. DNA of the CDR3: TGTGCCAGCAGTGAATCGTGGACCTCAACTAATGAAAAACTGTTTTTT.